Below are 13 T cell receptor beta chains sequenced from a single sample in a study of shared clonotypes between healthy human individuals. TCRdb keeps only in-frame clones here, not all; method: immunoSEQ multiplex PCR. This sample yields around 2.3 million clones, of which approximately 95% are seen a single time; roughly 0.13% belongs to the top ten. Sequences were obtained from naive CD4+ T cells sorted from blood. Stated subset: CD45RA+ positively selected. The origin of the receptors is a young man in good health.

This chain joins TRBV5-4 and TRBJ1-1; no clear D gene. The CDR3 has 13 amino acids. CDR1 SGHNT and CDR2 YYREEE come from the germline V gene (reference sequence). Trimming shortened V by 0 bases and J by 4 bases, and 7 bases separated the two germline ends. The CDR3 reads CASSLEALTEAFF. The DNA of the CDR3 is TGTGCCAGCAGCTTGGAGGCACTCACTGAAGCTTTCTTT.

As concerns this clone: The sample carries other DNA sequences with the same CDR3. The V gene is TRBV18, the J gene TRBJ1-6; D gene uncertain. Deletions cut 3 bases from V and 6 bases from J, with 6 bases between. This CDR3 has 13 residues. Germline V gene data show CDR1 as KGHSH and CDR2 as LQKENI. This CDR3 reads CASSPETNSPLHF. DNA for the CDR3: TGTGCCAGCTCACCGGAGACTAATTCACCCCTCCACTTT.

The J gene is TRBJ2-2, the V gene TRBV6-5, with a weak D call TRBD2 (7 bases). CDR3 length: 15 amino acids. V shed 8 bases and J shed 5 bases, with 18 bases lying between them. CDR1 is MNHEY and CDR2 is SVGAGI in the germline V gene. DNA for the CDR3: TGTGCCAGCTCCGTCGGGGGGCTAGGGACCGGGGAGCTGTTTTTT. Protein: CASSVGGLGTGELFF.

The chain couples TRBV6-5 to TRBJ1-5, with D hard to call. This CDR3 has 14 amino acids. Trimming pared 6 bases from V and 4 bases from J, leaving 13 bases between. The germline gives CDR1 MNHEY, CDR2 SVGAGI. The CDR3 nucleotides read TGTGCCAGCAGCCCCTCCGGTTCAAATCAGCCCCAGCATTTT. Its protein product is CASSPSGSNQPQHF.

The chain employs TRBV18 and TRBJ2-5, with 10 bases lining up with TRBD1. Trimming cost V 1 base and J 1 base; bases outside gene matches: 3. The CDR3 totals 16 residues. The V gene's germline CDR1 is KGHSH and CDR2 LQKENI. The CDR3 reads CASSPRQGAFQETQYF. In DNA, the CDR3 is TGTGCCAGCTCACCACGACAGGGGGCATTCCAAGAGACCCAGTACTTC. Full variable domain (rest looked up from reference TRBV18 and TRBJ2-5): NAGVMQNPRHLVRRRGQEARLRCSPMKGHSHVYWYRQLPEEGLKFMVYLQKENIIDESGMPKERFSAEFPKEGPSILRIQQVVRGDSAAYFCASSPRQGAFQETQYFGPGTRLLVL.

The V and J genes are TRBV19 and TRBJ2-1, with unresolved D. V dropped 9 bases and J dropped 3 bases, with 9 bases sitting between them. This CDR3 is built from 12 residues. The germline CDR1 and CDR2 sequences are LNHDA and SQIVND (reference sequence). CDR3: CASADRYNEQFF. The CDR3 DNA reads as TGTGCCAGCGCCGATCGCTACAATGAGCAGTTCTTC.

V is TRBV6-1 and J is TRBJ1-6; D is undetermined. The V gene lost 4 bases and the J gene lost 4 bases, with 8 bases spanning the gap. Germline V gives CDR1 MNHNS, CDR2 SASEGT. The CDR3 extends over 14 amino acids. The CDR3 is CASSVAEYNSPLHF. The DNA for the CDR3 is TGTGCCAGCAGTGTGGCGGAATATAATTCACCCCTCCACTTT.

This chain links TRBV18 with TRBJ2-3; D tentatively fits TRBD1 or TRBD2 (5 bases each). Trimming took 10 bases from V and 3 from J, leaving 20 bases between them. Germline V CDR1 and CDR2: KGHSH, LQKENI. The CDR3 has 15 amino acids. The CDR3 DNA is TGTGCCACCTCCTCGGGGCAGACACTGACAGATACGCAGTATTTT. Translating gives CATSSGQTLTDTQYF.

In this sample, this clone turned up once. The gene calls are TRBV2 and TRBJ1-1; no firm D call. V lost 4 bases to trimming and J lost 11 bases, with 14 bases between them. CDR1 and CDR2 from the germline V gene are SNHLY and FYNNEI. There are 12 residues in the CDR3. The CDR3 region is CASSGSDVSAFF. The CDR3 nucleotides read TGTGCCAGCAGTGGTTCAGACGTGAGTGCTTTCTTT.

The chain employs TRBV18 and TRBJ2-6; D perhaps matches TRBD1 (5 bases). The CDR3 totals 14 residues. Looked up from germline, CDR1 is KGHSH and CDR2 is LQKENI. V lost 8 bases to trimming and J lost 1 base, with 9 bases between them. The CDR3 sequence: CASAQGSGANVLTF. In DNA, the CDR3 is TGTGCCAGCGCTCAGGGTTCTGGGGCCAACGTCCTGACTTTC.

The chain has TRBV6-5 and TRBJ1-6, with a tentative D call TRBD1 (6 bases). Trimming took 10 bases from V and 10 from J, leaving 23 bases between them. This CDR3 has 15 residues. Germline V gene sequence: CDR1 MNHEY, CDR2 SVGAGI. For the CDR3, the DNA is TGTGCCATCTCGGCGGACAGCCAGGGTAAATCACCCCTCCACTTT. It encodes CAISADSQGKSPLHF.

The chain has TRBV10-3 and TRBJ2-3, with D perhaps TRBD1 or TRBD2 (5 bases each). Between the trimmed V and J ends, which lost 2 bases and 2 bases, there was a span of 8 bases. The germline CDR1 and CDR2 sequences are ENHRY and SYGVKD. The CDR3 consists of 14 residues. The CDR3 spells CAISERGFTDTQYF. Written as DNA, the CDR3 is TGTGCCATCAGTGAGCGGGGCTTCACAGATACGCAGTATTTT.

The rearrangement uses TRBV9 and TRBJ1-4; 9 bases are a match to TRBD1. The CDR3 consists of 16 residues. V lost 0 bases to trimming and J lost 5 bases; unmatched junction nucleotides: 5. CDR1 and CDR2 (germline): SGDLS, YYNGEE. This chain's CDR3 is CASSVDPTGGNEKLFF. CDR3 DNA: TGTGCCAGCAGCGTAGACCCGACAGGGGGGAATGAAAAACTGTTTTTT.